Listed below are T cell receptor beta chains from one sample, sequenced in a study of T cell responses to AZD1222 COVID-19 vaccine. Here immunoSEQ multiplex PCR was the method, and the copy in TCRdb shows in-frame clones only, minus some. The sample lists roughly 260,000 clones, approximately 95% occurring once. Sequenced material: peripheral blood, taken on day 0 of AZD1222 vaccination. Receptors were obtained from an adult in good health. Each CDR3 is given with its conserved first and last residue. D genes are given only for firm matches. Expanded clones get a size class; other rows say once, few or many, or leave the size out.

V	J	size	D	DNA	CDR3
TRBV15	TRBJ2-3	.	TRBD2	TGTGCCACCAGGCTAGCGGGCCGGTACACAGATACGCAGTATTTT	CATRLAGRYTDTQYF
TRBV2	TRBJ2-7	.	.	TGTGCCAGCAGTGAAGGGCAGGGGTGGGAGCAGTACTTC	CASSEGQGWEQYF
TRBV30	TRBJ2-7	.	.	TGTGCCTGGACAAAGAAAGATGGACTCAGGGAAGAGCAGTACTTC	CAWTKKDGLREEQYF
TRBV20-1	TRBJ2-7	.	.	TGCAGTGCTAGTTCAGGATCCGTATCGCCCTACGAGCAGTACTTC	CSASSGSVSPYEQYF
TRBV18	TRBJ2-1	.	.	TGTGCCAGCTCACCTTCCTCCGATGAGCAGTTCTTC	CASSPSSDEQFF
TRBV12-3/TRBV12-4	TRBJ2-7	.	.	TGTGCCAGCAGCCCGCCGGGGAGCTACGAGCAGTACTTC	CASSPPGSYEQYF
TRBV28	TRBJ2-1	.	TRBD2	TGTGCCAGCAGTTTAGCGACTAGCGCCAACAATGAGCAGTTCTTC	CASSLATSANNEQFF
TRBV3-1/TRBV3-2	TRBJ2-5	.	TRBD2	TGTGCCAGCAGCCATCTAGCGGGAGGAGAGACCCAGTACTTC	CASSHLAGGETQYF
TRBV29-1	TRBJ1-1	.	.	TGCAGCGTTGGGCAGACCATGAACACTGAAGCTTTCTTT	CSVGQTMNTEAFF
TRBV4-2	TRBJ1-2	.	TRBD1	TGTGCCAGCAGCCACGCATTGGGACAGCTGACTAACTATGGCTACACCTTC	CASSHALGQLTNYGYTF
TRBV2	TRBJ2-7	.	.	TGTGCCAGCACTTTGATAAGGGGCCGCGGGCAGTACTTC	CASTLIRGRGQYF
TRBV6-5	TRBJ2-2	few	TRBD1	TGTGCCAGCAGTTCACAGGGGGCGAACACCGGGGAGCTGTTTTTT	CASSSQGANTGELFF
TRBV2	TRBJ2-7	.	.	TGTGCCAGCAGGAGGGGGGGACCTACCTACGAGCAGTACTTC	CASRRGGPTYEQYF
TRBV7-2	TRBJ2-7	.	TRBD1	TGTGCCAGCAGCTTAGAAGGACAGGGGGGGTACGAGCAGTACTTC	CASSLEGQGGYEQYF
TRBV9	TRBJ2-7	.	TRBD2	TGTGCCAGCAGCGTCGGGGGGTTCGACGAGCAGTACTTC	CASSVGGFDEQYF
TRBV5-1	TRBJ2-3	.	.	TGCGCCAGCAGCCAGGGGCAGGGGATCGTGTCAGATACGCAGTATTTT	CASSQGQGIVSDTQYF
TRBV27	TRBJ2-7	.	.	TGTGCCAGCAGTTTAAGGTACTCCTACGAGCAGTACTTC	CASSLRYSYEQYF
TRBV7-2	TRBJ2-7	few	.	TGTGCCAGCAGCCCCCCTCCAAGGGGCGAGCAGTACTTC	CASSPPPRGEQYF
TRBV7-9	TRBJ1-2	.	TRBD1	TGTGCCAGCAGCTTTGACAGGGCGGATGGCTACACCTTC	CASSFDRADGYTF
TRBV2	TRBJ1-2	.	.	TGTGCCAGCAGTGTCATAGGCTACACCTTC	CASSVIGYTF
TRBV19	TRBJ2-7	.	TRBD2	TGTGCCAGCAGCGGGGGCCAGGCGCAGTACTTC	CASSGGQAQYF
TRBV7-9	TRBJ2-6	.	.	TGTGCTGCGGGGGCCTATGGGGCCAACGTCCTGACTTTC	CAAGAYGANVLTF
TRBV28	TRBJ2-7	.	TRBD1	TGTGCCAGCAGCCCTACGAGGGGGCGAAAGCTTAACGAGCAGTACTTC	CASSPTRGRKLNEQYF
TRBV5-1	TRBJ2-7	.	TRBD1	TGCGCCAGCAGCCAGGACAGGGCCCCCCACGAGCAGTACTTC	CASSQDRAPHEQYF
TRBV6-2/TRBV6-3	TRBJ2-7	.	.	TGTGCCAGCAGTTCCGTGGGCGTCAAGCAGTACTTC	CASSSVGVKQYF
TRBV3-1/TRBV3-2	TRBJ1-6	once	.	TGTGCCAGCAGGCAGGGTCCATATAATTCACCCCTCCACTTT	CASRQGPYNSPLHF
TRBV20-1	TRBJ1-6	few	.	TGCAGTGCTAGTCGGAGCTCCTATAATTCACCCCTCCACTTT	CSASRSSYNSPLHF
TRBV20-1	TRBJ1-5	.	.	TGCAGTGCTAGTAGGGGAATGCAGCCCCAGCATTTT	CSASRGMQPQHF
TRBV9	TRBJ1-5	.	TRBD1	TGTGCCAGCAGCGCGGGACAGGTACTCAATCAGCCCCAGCATTTT	CASSAGQVLNQPQHF
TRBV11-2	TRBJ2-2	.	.	TGTGCCAGCAGCAGGGTTTTCACCGGGGAGCTGTTTTTT	CASSRVFTGELFF
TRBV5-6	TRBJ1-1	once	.	TGTGCCAGCAGACGAGGACGGACGAACACTGAAGCTTTCTTT	CASRRGRTNTEAFF
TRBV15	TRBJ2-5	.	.	TGTGCCACCAGCAGAGATATGGGGGAGACCCAGTACTTC	CATSRDMGETQYF
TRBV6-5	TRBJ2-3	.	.	TGTGCCAGCAGTCAATTCGCAGATACGCAGTATTTT	CASSQFADTQYF
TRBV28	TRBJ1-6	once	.	TGTGCCAGCAGTTTATCGGAGGGGGTTAATTCACCCCTCCACTTT	CASSLSEGVNSPLHF
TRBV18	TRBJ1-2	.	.	TGTGCCAGCTCACCTACTCAGGAAGATGGCTACACCTTC	CASSPTQEDGYTF
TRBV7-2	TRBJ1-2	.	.	TGTGCCAGCAGCTTGTCGACAAGGGTCGGTGGCTACACCTTC	CASSLSTRVGGYTF
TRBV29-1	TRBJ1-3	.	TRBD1	TGCAGCGTTGGAGCAGGGGGAGTTGGAAACACCATATATTTT	CSVGAGGVGNTIYF
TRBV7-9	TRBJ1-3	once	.	TGTGCCAGCAGCTTAGACCCTACCTCTGGAAACACCATATATTTT	CASSLDPTSGNTIYF
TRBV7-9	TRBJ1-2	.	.	TGTGCCAGCAGCTCTCGGCCCGAGGGGTCTGGCTACACCTTC	CASSSRPEGSGYTF
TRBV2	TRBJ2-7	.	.	TGTGCCAGCAGACCTTGGGGATACTACGAGCAGTACTTC	CASRPWGYYEQYF
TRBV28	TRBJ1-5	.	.	TGTGCCAGCAGTCCCGTAGTCAGGGGTAAGCAGCCCCAGCATTTT	CASSPVVRGKQPQHF
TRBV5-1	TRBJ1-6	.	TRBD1	TGCGCCAGCAGCACCGGGACAGCTCATTCACCCCTCCACTTT	CASSTGTAHSPLHF
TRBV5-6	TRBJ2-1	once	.	TGTGCCAGCAGCTGGGGACGAAGGAACTACAATGAGCAGTTCTTC	CASSWGRRNYNEQFF
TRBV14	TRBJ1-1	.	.	TGTGCCAGCAGCCTTGGACGCCTGGGCACTGAAGCTTTCTTT	CASSLGRLGTEAFF
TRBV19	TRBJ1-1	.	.	TGTGCCAGTAGTGGCCGGGACCGGGGGGACACTGAAGCTTTCTTT	CASSGRDRGDTEAFF
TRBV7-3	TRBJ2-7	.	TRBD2	TGTGCCAGCAGCATATCTAGCGGGGGGGCCTACGAGCAGTACTTC	CASSISSGGAYEQYF
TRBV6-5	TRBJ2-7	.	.	TGTGCCAGCAAGGCGCGTGACTCCTACGAGCAGTACTTC	CASKARDSYEQYF